One sample yielded the 16 T cell receptor beta chains listed below, sequenced in a study of CD8+ T cells in alopecia areata. RNA was isolated and reverse transcribed to cDNA, the sequencing template. Profiled with immunoSEQ multiplex PCR; TCRdb holds only in-frame clones, not every one. The sample shows roughly 60,000 clones, about 44% of them seen only once. What was sequenced was NKG2D-low CD8+ T cells sorted from blood. Every receptor here comes from a human donor with alopecia areata.

This clone was observed a few times. This sequence joins TRBV2 and TRBJ2-7, with D hard to call. CDR1 and CDR2 (germline): SNHLY, FYNNEI. V was shortened by 3 bases and J by 2 bases, with 8 bases between the two germline ends. This CDR3 is 13 amino acids long. As DNA, the CDR3 is TGTGCCAGCAGTGAGGGCAGAACCTACGAGCAGTACTTC. This codes for CASSEGRTYEQYF.

The chain links TRBV10-3 to TRBJ2-4; TRBD2 agrees at 7 bases. Losses at the gene ends were 0 bases for V and 1 base for J; bases not matched to a gene: 0. CDR1 ENHRY and CDR2 SYGVKD come from the germline V gene. This CDR3 has 15 amino acids. Written as DNA, the CDR3 is TGTGCCATCAGTGAGTCGGGAGGGGCCAAAAACATTCAGTACTTC. Translated: CAISESGGAKNIQYF.

The chain carries TRBV4-2 and TRBJ2-7, with 8 bases that match TRBD1. CDR1 is LGHNA and CDR2 is YNFKEQ in the germline V gene. V gave up 0 bases and J gave up 2 bases; unmatched junction bases: 3. This CDR3 is 15 amino acids long. CDR3 sequence: CASSQEETGAYEQYF. The CDR3 nucleotides are TGTGCCAGCAGCCAAGAAGAGACAGGGGCCTACGAGCAGTACTTC.

The chain uses TRBV30 and TRBJ1-2; D uncertain. V shed 4 bases and J shed 4 bases, with 16 bases lying between them. The CDR3 is made up of 14 amino acids. Germline CDR1 reads GTSNPN; CDR2 reads SVGIG (reference sequence). Here the CDR3 reads CAWTPVAVRYGYTF. DNA of the CDR3: TGTGCCTGGACTCCTGTGGCGGTTCGCTATGGCTACACCTTC.

In this sample, this clone turned up a few times. The chain uses TRBV29-1 and TRBJ2-2, with 8 positions matching TRBD1. The germline CDR1 and CDR2 sequences are SQVTM and ANQGSEA. The CDR3 is 15 residues long. V shed 6 bases, J shed 6 bases, and the junction held 12 bases outside the gene matches. The CDR3 region is CSVHPAGGFPGELFF. The CDR3 DNA is TGCAGCGTCCACCCGGCAGGGGGCTTTCCCGGGGAGCTGTTTTTT.

The CDR3, as DNA: TGTGCCAGCGTTCAAAAAGGGGGGACTAGCCCCCAGACCCAGTACTTC. This gives the protein CASVQKGGTSPQTQYF. The chain employs TRBV7-9 and TRBJ2-5, with 9 bases lining up with TRBD2. The germline gives CDR1 SEHNR, CDR2 FQNEAQ (reference sequence). The CDR3 runs 16 residues. V shed 8 bases and J 6 bases; nucleotides not matched to a gene: 16.

The chain uses TRBV4-3 and TRBJ2-7; D tentatively fits TRBD1 or TRBD2 (5 bases each). This CDR3 is built from 15 residues. Germline CDR1 LGHNA, CDR2 YSLEER. V dropped 0 bases and J dropped 1 base, with 10 bases sitting between them. The DNA for the CDR3 is TGCGCCAGCAGCCAAGAGATGGGGGAGTCCTACGAGCAGTACTTC. The encoded protein is CASSQEMGESYEQYF.

The CDR3 DNA follows: TGCGCCAGCAGCCTTAGGCGGTCCGGGGAGACCCAGTACTTC. Translated: CASSLRRSGETQYF. The rearrangement links TRBV4-1 to TRBJ2-5; unclear D gene. Germline values: CDR1 MGHRA, CDR2 YSYEKL. The ends were cut back, 4 bases at V and 5 bases at J, with 14 bases in the middle. The CDR3 runs to 14 residues.

This chain links TRBV7-3 with TRBJ2-1; D may be TRBD2 (5 bases). This CDR3 region has 13 residues. Germline V lookup: CDR1 SGHTA, CDR2 FQGTGA. V was cut by 6 bases and J by 8 bases, with 14 bases left in between. CDR3 protein: CASSLLEQDEQFF. The CDR3 DNA follows: TGTGCCAGCAGTTTACTAGAGCAGGATGAGCAGTTCTTC.

V and J are TRBV12-5 and TRBJ2-5; a possible D gene is TRBD2 (5 bases). CDR1 is LGHNT and CDR2 is FRNRAP in the germline V gene. The CDR3 is made up of 15 amino acids. Trimming removed 1 base at V and 1 base at J, with 10 bases between. This chain's CDR3 is CASGLGGSSQETQYF. The CDR3 nucleotides are TGTGCTAGTGGTTTGGGCGGGTCCTCCCAAGAGACCCAGTACTTC.

The sample holds a few counts of this clone. The chain has TRBV2 and TRBJ2-5, with TRBD2 matching 14 bases. Trimming cost V 4 bases and J 4 bases; bases outside gene matches: 5. Germline lookup yields CDR1 SNHLY and CDR2 FYNNEI. This CDR3 region has 16 residues. The DNA for the CDR3 is TGTGCCAGCAGTGCTGGACTAGCGGGAGGACGAGAGACCCAGTACTTC. Its translation is CASSAGLAGGRETQYF.

The chain carries TRBV7-2 and TRBJ2-3; D remains ambiguous. This CDR3 has 12 residues. V shed 2 bases and J shed 4 bases, with 4 bases lying between them. The germline V gene has CDR1 SGHTA and CDR2 FQGNSA. The CDR3 loop is CASSLLADTQYF. DNA for the CDR3: TGTGCCAGCAGCTTATTAGCAGATACGCAGTATTTT.

This clone was picked up a small number of times. The chain uses TRBV28 and TRBJ1-1; a possible D gene is TRBD1 (5 bases). V was pared by 2 bases and J by 0 bases, with 13 bases between. CDR1 and CDR2 (germline): MDHEN, SYDVKM. This CDR3 contains 16 residues. CDR3 DNA: TGTGCCAGCAGTTTAGTACGAGGGGAGCTGAACACTGAAGCTTTCTTT. Protein sequence: CASSLVRGELNTEAFF.

V and J are TRBV19 and TRBJ2-3; D uncertain. Germline CDR1 is LNHDA and CDR2 is SQIVND (reference sequence). The V gene lost 9 bases and the J gene lost 2 bases, with 15 bases spanning the gap. The CDR3 totals 14 residues. The CDR3 DNA is TGTGCCAGGCCCGCGAAGGACCACACAGATACGCAGTATTTT. It translates to CARPAKDHTDTQYF.

This chain's CDR3 is CASSQEWVRYTF. The CDR3 bases are TGTGCCAGCAGCCAAGAGTGGGTACGCTACACCTTC. The genes are TRBV14 and TRBJ1-2, with D uncertain. Trimming removed 0 bases at V and 9 bases at J, with 8 bases between. This CDR3 has 12 residues. CDR1 is SGHDN and CDR2 is FVKESK in the germline V gene.

This clone was picked up a small number of times. V and J are TRBV29-1 and TRBJ1-1, with unresolved D. The germline V gene has CDR1 SQVTM and CDR2 ANQGSEA. The CDR3 consists of 14 residues. V lost 3 bases to trimming and J lost 0 bases, with 11 bases between them. The CDR3 DNA reads TGCAGCGTTGAGGGTGGCAGGTTGAACACTGAAGCTTTCTTT. Translating gives CSVEGGRLNTEAFF.